This TCR beta chain came from a study of regulatory T cells in long-lasting Graves disease. The CDR3 length is 14 residues. Looked up from germline, CDR1 is MRHNA and CDR2 is SNTAGT. Construction of TCR beta libraries relied on iRepertoire HTBI primers and on Arm-PCR targeting CDR3 regions. TCRdb processed the multiplex PCR reads anew with MiXCR; each CDR3 protein has one entry. Of approximately 300,000 distinct CDR3 sequences in the sample, 18% were seen once. Described time point: newly diagnosed GD, antithyroid drugs for less than 3 months. PBMCs were the source of the RNA used for TCR sequencing. A word on this clonotype: This may arise from a read error, as a much more abundant clone is one base away.

The J gene is TRBJ2-1, the V gene TRBV6-4; D remains ambiguous. The sequences come from peripheral blood mononuclear cells (PBMCs), collected at new diagnosis, from a patient treated with antithyroid drugs. The sequence came from a female donor with Graves disease. The CDR3 protein is CVSSEEGTYNEQFF. The CDR3 nucleotides are TGTGTCAGCAGTGAAGAAGGCACCTACAATGAGCAGTTCTTC.